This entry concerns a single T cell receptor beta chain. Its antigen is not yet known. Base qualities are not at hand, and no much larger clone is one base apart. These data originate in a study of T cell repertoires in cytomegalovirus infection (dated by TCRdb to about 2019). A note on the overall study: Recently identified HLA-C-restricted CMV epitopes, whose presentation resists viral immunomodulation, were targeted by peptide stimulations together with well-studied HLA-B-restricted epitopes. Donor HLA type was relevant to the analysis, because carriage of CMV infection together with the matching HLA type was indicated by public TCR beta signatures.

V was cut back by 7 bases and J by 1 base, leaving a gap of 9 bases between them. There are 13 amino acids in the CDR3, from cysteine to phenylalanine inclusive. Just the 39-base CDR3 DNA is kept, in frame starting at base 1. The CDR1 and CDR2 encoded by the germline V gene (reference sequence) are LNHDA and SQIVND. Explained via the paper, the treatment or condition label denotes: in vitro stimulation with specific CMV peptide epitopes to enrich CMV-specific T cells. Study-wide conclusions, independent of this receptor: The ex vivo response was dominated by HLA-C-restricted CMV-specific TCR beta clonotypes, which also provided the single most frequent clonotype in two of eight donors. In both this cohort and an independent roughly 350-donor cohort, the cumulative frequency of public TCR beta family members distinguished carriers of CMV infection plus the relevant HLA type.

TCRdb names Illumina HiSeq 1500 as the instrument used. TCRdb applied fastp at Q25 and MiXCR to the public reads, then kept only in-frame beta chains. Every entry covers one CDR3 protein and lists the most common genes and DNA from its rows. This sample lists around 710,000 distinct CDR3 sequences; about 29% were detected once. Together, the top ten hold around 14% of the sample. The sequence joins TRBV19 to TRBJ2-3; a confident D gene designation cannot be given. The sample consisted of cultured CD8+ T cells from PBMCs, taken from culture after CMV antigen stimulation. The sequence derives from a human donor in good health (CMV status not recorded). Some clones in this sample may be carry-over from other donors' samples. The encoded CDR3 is CASTSPGTDTQYF. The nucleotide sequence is TGTGCCAGTACTAGTCCGGGCACAGATACGCAGTATTTT.